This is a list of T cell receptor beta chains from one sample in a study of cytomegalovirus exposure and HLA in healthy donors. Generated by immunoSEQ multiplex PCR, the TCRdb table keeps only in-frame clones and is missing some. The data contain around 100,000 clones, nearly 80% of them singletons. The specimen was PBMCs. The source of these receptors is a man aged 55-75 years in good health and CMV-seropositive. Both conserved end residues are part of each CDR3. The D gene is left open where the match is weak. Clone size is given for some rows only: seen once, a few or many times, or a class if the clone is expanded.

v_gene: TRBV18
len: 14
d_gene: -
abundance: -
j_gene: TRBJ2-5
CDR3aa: CASSPFASQETQYF
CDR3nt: TGTGCCAGCTCACCATTTGCCAGTCAAGAGACCCAGTACTTC

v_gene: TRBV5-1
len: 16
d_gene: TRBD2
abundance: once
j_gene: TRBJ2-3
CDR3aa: CASTQRAGGGTYTQYF
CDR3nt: TGCGCCAGCACCCAAAGGGCGGGGGGCGGCACATATACGCAGTATTTT

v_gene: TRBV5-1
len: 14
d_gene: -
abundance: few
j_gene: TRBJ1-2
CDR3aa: CASSPNAGTLGYGF
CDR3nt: TGCGCCAGCAGCCCTAATGCAGGGACTCTCGGCTACGGCTTC

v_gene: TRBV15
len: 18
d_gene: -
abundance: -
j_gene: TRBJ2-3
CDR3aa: CATSGELRMDSRTDTQYF
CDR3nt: TGTGCCACCAGCGGCGAGCTCCGAATGGACAGCCGCACAGATACGCAGTATTTT

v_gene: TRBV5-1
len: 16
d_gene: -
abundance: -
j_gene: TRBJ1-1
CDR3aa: CASSLRGVRGNTEAFF
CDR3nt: TGCGCCAGCAGCTTGCGGGGGGTTAGGGGTAACACTGAAGCTTTCTTT

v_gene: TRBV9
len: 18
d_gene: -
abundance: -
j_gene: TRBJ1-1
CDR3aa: CASGVGAGRSSGGAEAFF
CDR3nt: TGTGCCAGCGGCGTAGGGGCAGGGCGGTCCTCGGGTGGCGCTGAAGCTTTCTTT

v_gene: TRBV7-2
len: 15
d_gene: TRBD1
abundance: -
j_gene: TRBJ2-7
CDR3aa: CASSLNPGGSYEQYF
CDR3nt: TGTGCCAGCAGCTTAAATCCAGGGGGCTCCTACGAGCAGTACTTC

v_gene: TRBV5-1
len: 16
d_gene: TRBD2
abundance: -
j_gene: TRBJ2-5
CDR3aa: CASSLGQTSNQETQYF
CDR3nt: TGCGCCAGCAGCTTGGGGCAGACTAGCAACCAAGAGACCCAGTACTTC

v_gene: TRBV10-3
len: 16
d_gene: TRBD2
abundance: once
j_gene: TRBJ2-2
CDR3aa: CAISGNSGGPTGELFF
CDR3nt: TGTGCCATCAGTGGGAATAGCGGGGGGCCCACCGGGGAGCTGTTTTTT

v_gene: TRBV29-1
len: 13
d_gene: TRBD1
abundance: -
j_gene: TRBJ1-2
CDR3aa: CSVGAGGNYGYSF
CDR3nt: TGCAGCGTTGGGGCAGGGGGGAACTATGGCTACTCCTTC

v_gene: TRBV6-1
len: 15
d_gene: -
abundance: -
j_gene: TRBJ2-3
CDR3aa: CASKYERSRTDTQYF
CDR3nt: TGTGCCAGCAAGTACGAACGGAGTCGCACAGATACGCAGTATTTT

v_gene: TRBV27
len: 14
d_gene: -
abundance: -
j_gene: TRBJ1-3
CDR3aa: CASSCYSSGNTIYF
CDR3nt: TGTGCCAGCAGTTGCTATTCCTCTGGAAACACCATATATTTT

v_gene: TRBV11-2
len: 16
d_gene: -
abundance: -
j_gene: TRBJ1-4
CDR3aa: CASSLGQMQRNEKLFF
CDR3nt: TGTGCCAGCAGCTTAGGGCAGATGCAGCGTAATGAAAAACTGTTTTTT

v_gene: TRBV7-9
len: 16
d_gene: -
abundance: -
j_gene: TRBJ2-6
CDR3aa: CASSPWEPSGANVLTF
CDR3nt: TGTGCCAGCAGCCCATGGGAGCCCTCTGGGGCCAACGTCCTGACTTTC

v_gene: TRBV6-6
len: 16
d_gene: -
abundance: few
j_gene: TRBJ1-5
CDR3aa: CASSSAGADSNQPQHF
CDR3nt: TGTGCCAGCAGTTCTGCTGGAGCCGATAGCAATCAGCCCCAGCATTTT

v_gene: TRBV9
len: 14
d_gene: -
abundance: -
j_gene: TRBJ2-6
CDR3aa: CASSEGDGANVLTF
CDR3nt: TGTGCCAGCAGCGAGGGGGACGGGGCCAACGTCCTGACTTTC

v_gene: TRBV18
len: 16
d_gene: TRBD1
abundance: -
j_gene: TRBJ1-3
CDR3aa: CASSPGQGISGNTIYF
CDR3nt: TGTGCCAGCTCACCGGGACAGGGGATCTCTGGAAACACCATATATTTT

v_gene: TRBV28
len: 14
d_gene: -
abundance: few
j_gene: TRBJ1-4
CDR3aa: CASSLETTNEKLFF
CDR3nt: TGTGCCAGCAGTTTGGAGACAACTAATGAAAAACTGTTTTTT

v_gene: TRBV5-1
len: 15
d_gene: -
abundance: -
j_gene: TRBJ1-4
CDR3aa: CASSLQGATNEKLFF
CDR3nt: TGCGCCAGCAGCTTGCAGGGTGCAACTAATGAAAAACTGTTTTTT

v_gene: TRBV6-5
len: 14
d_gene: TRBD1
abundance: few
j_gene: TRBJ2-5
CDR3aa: CASSRGQGVETQYF
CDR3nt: TGTGCCAGCAGTCGGGGACAGGGTGTGGAGACCCAGTACTTC

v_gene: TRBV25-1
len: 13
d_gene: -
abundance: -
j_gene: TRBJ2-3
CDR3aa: CASSVPGTDTQYF
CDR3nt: TGTGCCAGCAGTGTTCCAGGCACAGATACGCAGTATTTT

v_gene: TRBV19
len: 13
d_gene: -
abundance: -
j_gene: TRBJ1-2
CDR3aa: CASSQTVGYGYTF
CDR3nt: TGTGCCAGTAGTCAGACAGTGGGCTATGGCTACACCTTC

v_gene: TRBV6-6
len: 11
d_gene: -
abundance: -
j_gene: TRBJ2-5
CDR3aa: CASSAMETQYF
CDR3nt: TGTGCCAGCAGTGCTATGGAGACCCAGTACTTC

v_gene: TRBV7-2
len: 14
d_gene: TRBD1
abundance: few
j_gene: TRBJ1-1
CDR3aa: CASSTGQGRTEAFF
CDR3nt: TGTGCCAGCAGCACGGGACAGGGGAGGACTGAAGCTTTCTTT

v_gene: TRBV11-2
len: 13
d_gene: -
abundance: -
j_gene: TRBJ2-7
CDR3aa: CASSPEFSYEQYF
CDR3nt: TGTGCCAGCAGTCCGGAGTTCTCCTACGAGCAGTACTTC

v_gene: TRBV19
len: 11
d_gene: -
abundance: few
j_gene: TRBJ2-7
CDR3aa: CASSSSDEQYF
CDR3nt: TGTGCCAGTAGTTCGAGCGACGAGCAGTACTTC

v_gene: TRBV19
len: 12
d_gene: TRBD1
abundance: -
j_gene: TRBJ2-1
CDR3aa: CATRDRDNEQFF
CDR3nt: TGTGCCACCCGGGACAGGGACAATGAGCAGTTCTTC

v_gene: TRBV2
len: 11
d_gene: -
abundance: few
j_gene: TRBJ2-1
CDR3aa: CASSYANEQFF
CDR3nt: TGTGCCAGCAGCTATGCCAATGAGCAGTTCTTC

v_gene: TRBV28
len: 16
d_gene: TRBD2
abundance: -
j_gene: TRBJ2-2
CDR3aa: CASSLFSGGRPGELFF
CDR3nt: TGTGCCAGCAGTTTATTCAGCGGGGGTAGGCCCGGGGAGCTGTTTTTT

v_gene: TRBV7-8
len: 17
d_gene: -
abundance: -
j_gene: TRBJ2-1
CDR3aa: CASSLAWARRTYNEQFF
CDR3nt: TGTGCCAGCAGCTTAGCTTGGGCCCGGAGGACCTACAATGAGCAGTTCTTC

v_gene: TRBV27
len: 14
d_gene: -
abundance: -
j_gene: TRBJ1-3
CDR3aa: CASSSSGRGNTIYF
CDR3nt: TGTGCCAGCAGTTCCTCGGGGAGGGGGAACACCATATATTTT

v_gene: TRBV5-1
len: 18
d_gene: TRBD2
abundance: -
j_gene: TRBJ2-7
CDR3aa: CASSLVPSGGYSSYEQYF
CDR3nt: TGCGCCAGCAGCTTGGTACCTAGCGGGGGCTATAGCTCCTACGAGCAGTACTTC

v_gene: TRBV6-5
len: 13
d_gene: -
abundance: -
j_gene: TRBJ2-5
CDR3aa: CASTRDIQETQYF
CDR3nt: TGTGCCAGCACCCGGGACATCCAAGAGACCCAGTACTTC

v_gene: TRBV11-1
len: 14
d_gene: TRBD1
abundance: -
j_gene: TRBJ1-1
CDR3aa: CASSPTGQGAEAFF
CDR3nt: TGTGCCAGCAGCCCTACCGGACAGGGGGCTGAAGCTTTCTTT

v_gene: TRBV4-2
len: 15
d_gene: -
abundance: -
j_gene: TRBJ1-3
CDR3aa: CASRPSLQSGNTIYF
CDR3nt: TGTGCCAGCAGGCCGTCCTTGCAGTCTGGAAACACCATATATTTT

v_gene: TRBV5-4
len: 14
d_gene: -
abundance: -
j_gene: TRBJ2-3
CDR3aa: CASSYEQGFDTQYF
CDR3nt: TGTGCCAGCAGCTATGAGCAGGGGTTTGATACGCAGTATTTT

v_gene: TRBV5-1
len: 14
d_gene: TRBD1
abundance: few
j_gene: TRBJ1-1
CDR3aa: CASSGGTGGTEAFF
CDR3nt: TGCGCCAGCAGCGGCGGGACAGGGGGAACTGAAGCTTTCTTT

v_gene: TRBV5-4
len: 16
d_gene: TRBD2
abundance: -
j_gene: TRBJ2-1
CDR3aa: CASRSGGPSYFDEQFF
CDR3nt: TGTGCCAGCAGGTCGGGGGGGCCTAGCTATTTTGATGAGCAGTTCTTC

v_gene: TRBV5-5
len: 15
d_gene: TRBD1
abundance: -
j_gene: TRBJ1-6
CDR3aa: CASSLDRGYNSPLHF
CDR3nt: TGTGCCAGCAGCTTGGACAGGGGCTATAATTCACCCCTCCACTTT

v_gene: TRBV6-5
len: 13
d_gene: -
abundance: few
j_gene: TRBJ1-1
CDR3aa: CASSPTVNTEAFF
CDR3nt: TGTGCCAGCAGTCCTACGGTTAACACTGAAGCTTTCTTT

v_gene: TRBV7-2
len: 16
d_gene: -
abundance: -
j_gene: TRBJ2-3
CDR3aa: CASSFNREGGTDTQYF
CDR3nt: TGTGCCAGCAGCTTTAACAGGGAAGGGGGCACAGATACGCAGTATTTT

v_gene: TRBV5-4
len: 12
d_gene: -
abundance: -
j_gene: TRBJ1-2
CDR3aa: CASSPSGIGYTF
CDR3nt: TGTGCCAGCAGCCCCTCAGGGATAGGCTACACCTTC

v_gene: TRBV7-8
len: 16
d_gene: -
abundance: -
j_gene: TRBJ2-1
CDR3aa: CASSTRPGSVYNEQFF
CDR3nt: TGTGCCAGCAGCACGAGGCCCGGCTCTGTCTACAATGAGCAGTTCTTC

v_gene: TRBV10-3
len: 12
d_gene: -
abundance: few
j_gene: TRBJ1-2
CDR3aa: CAITSQGGGYTF
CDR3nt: TGTGCCATCACATCACAGGGTGGTGGCTACACCTTC

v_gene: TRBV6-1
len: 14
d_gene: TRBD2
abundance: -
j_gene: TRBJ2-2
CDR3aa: CAIREGPDTGELFF
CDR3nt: TGTGCCATCCGGGAGGGGCCGGACACCGGGGAGCTGTTTTTT

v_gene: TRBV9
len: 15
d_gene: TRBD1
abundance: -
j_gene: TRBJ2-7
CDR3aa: CASSVASGTGGEQYF
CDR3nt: TGTGCCAGCAGCGTAGCAAGTGGGACAGGAGGCGAGCAGTACTTC

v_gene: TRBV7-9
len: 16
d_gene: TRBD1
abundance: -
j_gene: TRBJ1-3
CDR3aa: CSSSLGTGNSGNTIYF
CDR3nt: TGTTCCAGCAGCTTAGGGACAGGGAACTCTGGAAACACCATATATTTT

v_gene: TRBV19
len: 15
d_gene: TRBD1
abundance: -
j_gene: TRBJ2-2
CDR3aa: CASRSWDRNTGELFF
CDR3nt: TGTGCCAGTAGGTCCTGGGACAGGAACACCGGGGAGCTGTTTTTT